This TCR beta chain was identified in a study of cytomegalovirus exposure and HLA in healthy donors. Germline V gene sequence: CDR1 SGHNT, CDR2 YYREEE (reference sequence). Unmatched junction bases numbered 11, after V lost 4 bases and J lost 2 bases. CDR3 size: 18 residues. The PCR was carried out with 60 Vbeta primers and 13 Jbeta primers. The method was immunoSEQ multiplex PCR; TCRdb's version includes in-frame clones alone and lacks a portion of them. The sample records around 200,000 clones, around 85% being singletons. V is TRBV5-4 and J is TRBJ2-5, with TRBD2 matching over 13 bases. This receptor was obtained from a girl aged 2 to 9 in good health and CMV-seronegative. The sample was PBMCs. The CDR3 nucleotides read TGTGCCAGCAGCCCCGGACTAGCGGGGGCGGGGGAGCAAGAGACCCAGTACTTC. It translates to CASSPGLAGAGEQETQYF.